This T cell receptor (beta chain) was identified in a study of OX40 agonist ivuxolimab in advanced cancers. The wider study: Patients received ivuxolimab, an intravenous treatment, every 2 weeks at 0.01 to 10 mg/kg. Previous treatment with anti-PD-1, anti-PD-L1 or anti-CTLA-4 therapy was allowed; 35% to 50% had received some. Study-wide points: Partial responders dosed at 0.1-3.0 mg/kg displayed clonal expansion ranking among the lowest.

Sequenced by immunoSEQ multiplex PCR; TCRdb stores in-frame clones only, minus some. The sample records about 74,000 clones, 80% to 95% being singletons. V was clipped by 3 bases and J by 7 bases, with 13 bases between them. The length of the CDR3 is 14 residues. Per germline, CDR1 MNHEY and CDR2 SMNVEV (reference sequence). In the case of this clone: Its antigen remains unidentified.

The receptor was derived from an adult with an advanced solid tumor such as melanoma, head and neck, liver or kidney cancer. The source was CD4+ or CD8+ T cells sorted from blood, collected in a trial of the OX40 agonist ivuxolimab. This chain uses TRBV27 with TRBJ2-4; unclear D gene. The DNA for the CDR3 is TGTGCCAGCAGTTTTTACTCTAAAGGCAACATTCAGTACTTC. Translating it yields CASSFYSKGNIQYF.